These 10 T cell receptor beta chains originate from one sample sequenced in a study of T cell responses to AZD1222 COVID-19 vaccine. Profiling relied on immunoSEQ multiplex PCR, and the TCRdb table lists in-frame clones only, not all of them. The data show fewer than 110,000 clones, roughly 87% seen once. Material: peripheral blood, obtained on day 0 of AZD1222 vaccination. The receptors were sampled from an adult in good health.

This clone has only a few counts. The chain employs TRBV19 and TRBJ2-7, with 11 bases lining up with TRBD1. Germline assignment: CDR1 LNHDA and CDR2 SQIVND (reference sequence). The CDR3 extends over 14 amino acids. V shed 3 bases, J shed 3 bases, and the junction held 1 base outside the gene matches. The CDR3 protein is CASSMGQGGYEQYF. Here the CDR3 DNA reads TGTGCCAGTAGTATGGGACAGGGGGGCTACGAGCAGTACTTC.

The CDR3 loop reads CASSLLAGTSTDTQYF. The CDR3 DNA is TGTGCCAGCAGCCTATTAGCGGGTACTAGCACAGATACGCAGTATTTT. The J gene is TRBJ2-3, the V gene TRBV5-8, with 7 bases fitting TRBD2. J was trimmed by 0 bases and V by 4 bases; bases with no gene match: 8. Germline V gives CDR1 SGHTS, CDR2 YDEGEE. CDR3 length equals 16 residues.

The rearrangement links TRBV29-1 to TRBJ2-3, with 10 bases that match TRBD2. The CDR3 loop spans 16 amino acids. Germline trimming cut 3 bases from V and 8 bases from J; bases unmatched to any gene: 14. CDR1 and CDR2 from the germline V gene are SQVTM and ANQGSEA. The CDR3 DNA sequence: TGCAGCGTTGAGAAGGTGGGGACTAGCGAGACCTTTACGCAGTATTTT. It yields the protein CSVEKVGTSETFTQYF.

The CDR3 nucleotides read TGTGCCAGCAGTTACGGGGTCAGGGGGCCCTATGGCTACACCTTC. Translating gives CASSYGVRGPYGYTF. The chain recombines TRBV6-2 or TRBV6-3 with TRBJ1-2; 8 bases map to TRBD1. V lost 2 bases and J lost 4; bases outside the gene matches: 6. Per the germline V gene, CDR1 is MNHEY and CDR2 is SVGEGT. This CDR3 is 15 amino acids long.

This clone has just one count. The chain carries TRBV5-1 and TRBJ2-7, with 8 bases identical to TRBD1. Germline V gene lookup returns CDR1 SGHRS and CDR2 YFSETQ. Losses at the gene ends were 2 bases for V and 3 bases for J; bases not matched to a gene: 16. The CDR3 spans 18 residues. CDR3 nucleotide sequence: TGCGCCAGCAGCTTTAGGGCCAGGGGGCTTCGCCAAGGCTACGAGCAGTACTTC. Protein: CASSFRARGLRQGYEQYF.

V usage is TRBV7-3 and J usage is TRBJ2-3; 8 bases are a match to TRBD1. Germline V gene lookup returns CDR1 SGHTA and CDR2 FQGTGA. The CDR3 is made up of 14 amino acids. The ends lost 5 bases at V and 1 base at J; junction bases unmatched: 2. The chain's CDR3 is CASSPGQGTDTQYF. CDR3 nucleotides: TGTGCCAGCAGCCCGGGACAGGGCACAGATACGCAGTATTTT. The full variable domain, completed using reference TRBV7-3 and TRBJ2-3, is GAGVSQTPSNKVTEKGKYVELRCDPISGHTALYWYRQSLGQGPEFLIYFQGTGAADDSGLPNDRFFAVRPEGSVSTLKIQRTERGDSAVYLCASSPGQGTDTQYFGPGTRLTVL.

The CDR3 region is CATSRDLGGGTEAFF. In nucleotides, the CDR3 is TGTGCCACCAGCAGAGATCTCGGGGGAGGAACTGAAGCTTTCTTT. This sequence joins TRBV15 and TRBJ1-1; weak D call: TRBD1 (5 bases). Trimming removed 0 bases at V and 5 bases at J, with 13 bases between. Germline-derived CDR1 and CDR2 are LNHNV and YYDKDF (reference sequence). The CDR3 has 15 residues.

The V call is TRBV4-2, the J call TRBJ1-2, with D hard to call. The germline V gene has CDR1 LGHNA and CDR2 YNFKEQ. This CDR3 has 14 residues. V was shortened by 2 bases and J by 5 bases, with 12 bases between the two germline ends. Here the CDR3 reads CASSQLTTGYGYTF. CDR3 DNA sequence: TGTGCCAGCAGCCAACTCACCACGGGGTATGGCTACACCTTC.

The chain joins TRBV30 to TRBJ1-5, with TRBD1 as a possible D gene (6 bases). The V and J ends lost 0 bases and 1 base respectively, with 16 bases between them. Per the germline V gene, CDR1 is GTSNPN and CDR2 is SVGIG (reference sequence). This CDR3 spans 17 amino acids. The CDR3 protein is CAWSVIRGRGSNQPQHF. CDR3 sequence (DNA): TGTGCCTGGAGTGTGATCCGGGGGCGAGGGAGCAATCAGCCCCAGCATTTT.

J is TRBJ2-4 and V is TRBV2; weak D call: TRBD2 (6 bases). Germline loops: CDR1 SNHLY, CDR2 FYNNEI. This CDR3 has 17 residues. The V end lost 8 bases, the J end lost 1 base, and 21 bases lay between the germline ends. The CDR3 bases are TGTGCCAGCGCCAAGGGTCCCGGGGGTGGTGCCAAAAACATTCAGTACTTC. Its protein product is CASAKGPGGGAKNIQYF.